Presented here are 10 T cell receptor beta chains from one specimen sequenced in a study of sequential checkpoint blockade in melanoma (dated by TCRdb to between 2017 and 2020). The library was made by the immunoSEQ multiplex PCR assay. Drawn from immuneACCESS, this table holds only the in-frame rearrangements with V and J called that TCRdb kept. Clones are partly lost; checked studies trace under half to an unresolved V gene and leave the rest unexplained. The sample yields roughly 6,900 clones; 50% to 75% were counted once. The top ten hold 8% to 9% of the sample. The treatment or condition label of this sample denotes: randomized to nivolumab then ipilimumab (arm A) or the reverse (arm B). Sample: CD8+ T cells sorted from blood (inferred from file names), taken from a patient given nivolumab and ipilimumab in sequence. The receptors originated from a human donor with melanoma.

The chain joins TRBV19 to TRBJ2-7; possibly TRBD1 for D (5 bases). CDR3 length equals 14 residues. Trimming shortened V by 3 bases and J by 5 bases, and 14 bases separated the two germline ends. Germline CDR1 and CDR2: LNHDA and SQIVND (reference sequence). The CDR3 bases are TGTGCCAGTAGTATCCAGGGCCGGTGGGACGAGCAGTACTTC. Its protein product is CASSIQGRWDEQYF.

The chain uses TRBV7-2 and TRBJ2-4, with D unclear. Germline V gene sequence: CDR1 SGHTA, CDR2 FQGNSA. The CDR3 has 17 residues. V was pared by 5 bases and J by 3 bases, with 20 bases between. Here the CDR3 reads CASSPVVGDLGKNIQYF. In nucleotides, the CDR3 is TGTGCCAGCAGCCCGGTGGTAGGAGACCTGGGCAAAAACATTCAGTACTTC.

V usage is TRBV19 and J usage is TRBJ1-5; D possibly corresponds to TRBD1 (5 bases). V lost 3 bases to trimming and J lost 1 base, with 7 bases between them. The CDR3 sequence is 14 residues long. Germline V gene lookup returns CDR1 LNHDA and CDR2 SQIVND (reference sequence). The CDR3 is CASSMRTSNQPQHF. The CDR3 nucleotides are TGTGCCAGTAGTATGAGGACAAGCAATCAGCCCCAGCATTTT.

The chain couples TRBV27 to TRBJ1-2, with 7 nucleotides matching TRBD1. The CDR3 totals 14 residues. CDR1 is MNHEY, CDR2 SMNVEV, per germline (reference sequence). Germline trimming cut 6 bases from V and 7 bases from J; bases unmatched to any gene: 11. As DNA, the CDR3 is TGTGCCAGCAGCCCCTACACAGGGGAGGTTGGCTACACCTTC. It translates to CASSPYTGEVGYTF.

Judged by abundance, this clone is medium-sized (0.01 to 0.1%). For the CDR3, the DNA is TGTGCCAGCAGGTCGTACGAGCAGTACTTC. This encodes CASRSYEQYF. J is TRBJ2-7 and V is TRBV6-4; no firm D call. CDR1 is MRHNA, CDR2 SNTAGT, per germline. The CDR3 loop spans 10 amino acids. Trimming left V 6 bases short and J 4 bases short, with 4 bases between.

The rearrangement uses TRBV29-1 and TRBJ1-1, with 8 bases that match TRBD1. The length of the CDR3 is 16 residues. V was pared by 6 bases and J by 4 bases, with 16 bases of the junction left unmatched. Germline CDR1 is SQVTM and CDR2 is ANQGSEA. The CDR3 spells CSVAPRQGIGATEAFF. The CDR3, as DNA: TGCAGCGTCGCCCCCCGACAGGGGATAGGGGCCACTGAAGCTTTCTTT.

The chain links TRBV21-1 to TRBJ1-5; TRBD1, the D gene given by the table, was not confirmed from the DNA. TRBV21-1 is a documented pseudogene. The CDR3 is 20 amino acids. CDR3 protein: CASSKETYRDRGRWDQPQHF. DNA of the CDR3: TGTGCCAGCAGCAAAGAGACTTACCGGGACAGGGGGCGCTGGGATCAGCCCCAGCATTTT.

The V gene is TRBV7-8, the J gene TRBJ2-7, with TRBD2 matching over 11 bases. The CDR3 has 16 amino acids. The germline V gene has CDR1 SGHVS and CDR2 FQNEAQ. V dropped 3 bases and J dropped 3; count of bases not matched to a gene: 7. The CDR3 reads CASSFLTSGSNYEQYF. The CDR3 bases are TGTGCCAGCAGCTTCCTTACTAGCGGGAGTAACTACGAGCAGTACTTC.

V gene TRBV11-2 combines with J gene TRBJ2-7; 10 nucleotides line up with TRBD1. The CDR3 extends over 15 amino acids. V shed 1 base, J shed 6 bases, and the junction held 6 bases outside the gene matches. Looked up from germline, CDR1 is SGHAT and CDR2 is FQNNGV. The CDR3 region has the DNA TGTGCCAGCAGCTTAGGGACAGGGGGTTTAGGCGAGCAGTACTTC. Its translation is CASSLGTGGLGEQYF.

The count of this clone is one. The gene calls are TRBV9 and TRBJ2-7, with 12 bases aligning to TRBD2. Germline values: CDR1 SGDLS, CDR2 YYNGEE. Trimming removed 4 bases from V and 1 base from J; junction bases left unmatched: 9. This CDR3 contains 17 residues. The CDR3 DNA reads TGTGCCAGCAGCCCACATCAGGGACTAGCGGGTTCCTACGAGCAGTACTTC. It translates to CASSPHQGLAGSYEQYF.